A selection of T cell receptor beta chains follows, all from one sample in a study of T cell repertoires in cytomegalovirus infection. TCRdb passed the reads through MiXCR, listing each CDR3 protein once. The sample lists 200,000 to 300,000 distinct CDR3 sequences, 12% to 15% occurring once. Sequencing was done on a sample of PBMCs. These receptor sequences come from a human donor in good health (CMV status not recorded). Some clones in this sample may be carry-over from other donors' samples. Each CDR3 is given with its conserved first and last residue. The D gene is left open where the match is weak. The listing skips clone size in some rows; elsewhere it reads once, few, many or a size class.

V gene	clone size	J gene	CDR3 length	D gene	CDR3 DNA	CDR3 protein
TRBV11-2	NA	TRBJ1-4	17	TRBD1	TGTGCCAGCAGCCTTGGGACAGGAACCCAAACTAATGAAAAACTGTTTTTT	CASSLGTGTQTNEKLFF
TRBV4-1	NA	TRBJ2-5	13	NA	TGTGCCAGCAGCCAACCCCCTCGGGAGACCCAGTACTTC	CASSQPPRETQYF
TRBV12-5	NA	TRBJ2-1	15	NA	TGTGCTAGTGGTTTGGGCCAGGGGCCCTACAATGAGCAGTTCTTC	CASGLGQGPYNEQFF
TRBV18	NA	TRBJ1-3	17	TRBD1	TGTGCCAGCTCAGAACGGGACAGGATAGCCGCTGGAAACACCATATATTTT	CASSERDRIAAGNTIYF
TRBV11-2	few	TRBJ2-5	14	TRBD2	TGTGCCAGCAGCCCCGGGACTAAGCAAGAGACCCAGTACTTC	CASSPGTKQETQYF
TRBV20-1	few	TRBJ2-1	13	TRBD2	TGCAGTGCTAGAATGGCTAGCGGGAATGAGCAGTTCTTC	CSARMASGNEQFF
TRBV7-6	few	TRBJ2-1	14	TRBD1	TGTGCCAGCAGCAAGACAGGGTGGGCCAATGAGCAGTTCTTC	CASSKTGWANEQFF
TRBV12-3/TRBV12-4	many	TRBJ1-1	11	NA	TGTGCCAGCAGTAAGGGAACTGAAGCTTTCTTT	CASSKGTEAFF
TRBV6-2/TRBV6-3	NA	TRBJ2-3	15	TRBD2	TGTGCCAGCAGTAAGTTAGCGGGATACACAGATACGCAGTATTTT	CASSKLAGYTDTQYF
TRBV20-1	few	TRBJ2-1	22	NA	TGCAGTGCTAGTTTCCTTCCCTACAGGGACATGAGTCGACATGAGTCCTACAATGAGCAGTTCTTC	CSASFLPYRDMSRHESYNEQFF
TRBV29-1	many	TRBJ2-5	12	NA	TGCAGCGTAGCCGGGACCCAAGAGACCCAGTACTTC	CSVAGTQETQYF
TRBV20-1	many	TRBJ2-3	12	NA	TGCAGCGCCCCCGGCGGGACAGATACGCAGTATTTT	CSAPGGTDTQYF
TRBV7-2	few	TRBJ2-1	15	TRBD1	TGTGCCAGCAGCTTAAGACAGGGGGCGGTCAATGAGCAGTTCTTC	CASSLRQGAVNEQFF
TRBV20-1	NA	TRBJ2-7	17	TRBD2	TGCAGTGCTAGAAACCCCCGCGGCGGGGGTGTTTCCTACGAGCAGTACTTC	CSARNPRGGGVSYEQYF
TRBV20-1	NA	TRBJ1-4	16	TRBD1	TGCAGTGCTCCAGGAGGACAGGGGCCAACTAATGAAAAACTGTTTTTT	CSAPGGQGPTNEKLFF
TRBV29-1	NA	TRBJ2-5	12	TRBD2	TGCAGCGTTTTGGGACTAGCGGAGACCCAGTACTTC	CSVLGLAETQYF
TRBV7-6	many	TRBJ2-1	13	TRBD1	TGTGCCAGCAGTTACAGGGGATACAATGAGCAGTTCTTC	CASSYRGYNEQFF
TRBV7-9	few	TRBJ2-1	19	NA	TGTGCCAGCAGCTCGGAGGGCCGATCCGGGCGCAGCTCCTACAATGAGCAGTTCTTC	CASSSEGRSGRSSYNEQFF
TRBV7-2	many	TRBJ2-1	16	TRBD2	TGTGCCAGCACCTACACGGGCGGGAGACTGGGTAATGAGCAGTTCTTC	CASTYTGGRLGNEQFF
TRBV27	NA	TRBJ1-1	13	NA	TGTGCCAGCAGTCCCGCGGGAGGGTACGGTGCTTTCTTT	CASSPAGGYGAFF
TRBV25-1	NA	TRBJ1-2	19	TRBD1	TGTGCCAGCAGTGAGGGGGGGGTTGGACAGGGGGCGCGAGTTGGTGGCTACACCTTC	CASSEGGVGQGARVGGYTF
TRBV11-2	NA	TRBJ1-1	15	TRBD1	TGTGCCAGCAGCTTCGGCATAGGGGGCAACACTGAAGCTTTCTTT	CASSFGIGGNTEAFF
TRBV20-1	many	TRBJ2-1	16	TRBD2	TGCAGTGCTCCAGAGCGGCGGGGGGGTTCCTACAATGAGCAGTTCTTC	CSAPERRGGSYNEQFF
TRBV20-1	NA	TRBJ1-1	17	TRBD1	TGCAGTGCTAGAGTGGTGAGACAGGGGGCGAGGAACACTGAAGCTTTCTTT	CSARVVRQGARNTEAFF
TRBV14	many	TRBJ1-1	13	NA	TGTGCCAGCAGCCAAGACCTGAACACTGAAGCTTTCTTT	CASSQDLNTEAFF
TRBV12-3/TRBV12-4	many	TRBJ1-4	14	NA	TGTGCCAGCAGCCGAACAGGGTTTCGGGAAAAACTGTTTTTT	CASSRTGFREKLFF
TRBV11-2	many	TRBJ2-1	18	TRBD2	TGTGCCAGCAGCCGGACTAGCGGGGGGATGAGTTCCTACAATGAGCAGTTCTTC	CASSRTSGGMSSYNEQFF
TRBV5-6	NA	TRBJ2-3	16	NA	TGTGCCAGCAGCTTGGATGGGCGCAGGGCGACAGATACGCAGTATTTT	CASSLDGRRATDTQYF
TRBV5-6	few	TRBJ2-3	16	TRBD2	TGTGCCAGCAGCTTTTTCAGCGGGGATGGCTCAGATACGCAGTATTTT	CASSFFSGDGSDTQYF
TRBV4-2	few	TRBJ1-2	16	TRBD1	TGTGCCAGCAGCTACACGGGACAGGGGATCCTCTATGGCTACACCTTC	CASSYTGQGILYGYTF
TRBV10-3	few	TRBJ2-5	13	NA	TGTGCCATCAGTCGGGACACACAAGAGACCCAGTACTTC	CAISRDTQETQYF
TRBV6-6	NA	TRBJ2-3	14	NA	TGTGCCAGCAGGGACAGATGGGGCACAGATACGCAGTATTTT	CASRDRWGTDTQYF
TRBV6-1	many	TRBJ2-2	16	NA	TGTGCCAGCAGTGAACCAGACACCTATGCCACCGGGGAGCTGTTTTTT	CASSEPDTYATGELFF
TRBV24-1	few	TRBJ2-5	14	NA	TGTGCCACCAGTGATTCCAACAGCCAAGAGACCCAGTACTTC	CATSDSNSQETQYF
TRBV7-3	NA	TRBJ2-1	14	TRBD2	TGTGCCAGCAGCTTAAGCGGGAGTCTCAATGAGCAGTTCTTC	CASSLSGSLNEQFF
TRBV7-2	many	TRBJ1-3	15	TRBD1	TGTGCCAGCAGCTCACGGACAGGGATTGGAAACACCATATATTTT	CASSSRTGIGNTIYF
TRBV20-1	many	TRBJ1-6	16	NA	TGCAGTGCTAGAGATAGGGGCCGAGGCTATAATTCACCCCTCCACTTT	CSARDRGRGYNSPLHF
TRBV28	NA	TRBJ1-5	12	NA	TGTGCCAGCACCGCCCGGCCAAGGCCCCAGCATTTT	CASTARPRPQHF
TRBV7-6	many	TRBJ1-4	16	NA	TGTGCCAGCAGCTCGATCCCCAACGGAGGGAGTGAAAAACTGTTTTTT	CASSSIPNGGSEKLFF
TRBV29-1	NA	TRBJ1-5	13	NA	TGCAGCGTTGTAGACAGAAGCAATCAGCCCCAGCATTTT	CSVVDRSNQPQHF
TRBV7-2	many	TRBJ1-2	13	NA	TGTGCCAGCAGCTTAGGGAGAGGATATGGCTACACCTTC	CASSLGRGYGYTF
TRBV7-9	NA	TRBJ1-2	16	NA	TGTGCCAGCAGCTTAGCAGATACAGGGATAGTGAATGGCTACACCTTC	CASSLADTGIVNGYTF
TRBV6-2/TRBV6-3	many	TRBJ2-7	15	TRBD1	TGTGCCAGCAGTCCCCTCGGCAGGGGGCGGGACGAGCAGTACTTC	CASSPLGRGRDEQYF
TRBV7-6	many	TRBJ1-1	17	TRBD1	TGTGCCAGCAGCTTAGCCAAGGTGGGACAGGGTTCATCTGAAGCTTTCTTT	CASSLAKVGQGSSEAFF
TRBV7-6	many	TRBJ2-7	14	TRBD2	TGTGCCAGCAGCTTAGAAGCGGGAGTTTCCGAGCAGTACTTC	CASSLEAGVSEQYF
TRBV20-1	NA	TRBJ1-5	15	NA	TGCAGTGCTAGAGATCGGAGGGGGGGCAATCAGCCCCAGCATTTT	CSARDRRGGNQPQHF
TRBV12-3/TRBV12-4	few	TRBJ1-1	11	NA	TGTGCCAGCAGTGACCCCGGGGAAGCTTTCTTT	CASSDPGEAFF
TRBV7-8	few	TRBJ2-7	14	NA	TGTGCCAGCAGCCCCGGGACAACTGCTTGGGAGCAGTACTTC	CASSPGTTAWEQYF
TRBV7-9	NA	TRBJ2-1	14	TRBD1	TGTGCCAGCAGCTTACCGGGACAGGGGTATGAGCAGTTCTTC	CASSLPGQGYEQFF
TRBV7-2	many	TRBJ2-1	15	NA	TGTGCCAGCAGCGGACGGTTGTTGGCGTACAATGAGCAGTTCTTC	CASSGRLLAYNEQFF
TRBV7-8	many	TRBJ1-5	15	NA	TGTGCCAGCAGCTTAGATCGGGGGGCTGGCCAGCCCCAGCATTTT	CASSLDRGAGQPQHF